The 23 T cell receptor beta chains listed next were all sequenced from one sample in a study of metastatic and nonmetastatic thyroid tumors. MiXCR reprocessed the PCR reads for TCRdb. In the table there are 30,000 to 35,000 clones, 20% of which are singletons. Prior to thyroid surgery, none of the patients had received any treatment. Input material: blood. Source of these receptors: a female donor with papillary thyroid cancer or a benign thyroid nodule (not recorded which). Some clones in this sample may be carry-over from other donors' samples.

The sample holds a few counts of this clone. The J gene is TRBJ2-7, the V gene TRBV6-1, with TRBD2 matching over 11 bases. The ends lost 7 bases at V and 3 bases at J; junction bases unmatched: 5. The CDR3 runs to 14 residues. The germline CDR1 and CDR2 sequences are MNHNS and SASEGT. CDR3 in amino acids: CASKTSGGLYEQYF. The DNA for the CDR3 is TGTGCCAGCAAAACTAGCGGGGGTCTCTACGAGCAGTACTTC.

This clone was seen repeatedly, ten times or more. This chain joins TRBV2 and TRBJ2-3; no definite D call. Germline V gives CDR1 SNHLY, CDR2 FYNNEI. The CDR3 length is 14 residues. Trimming left V 4 bases short and J 5 bases short, with 13 bases between. CDR3 coding DNA: TGTGCCAGCAGTGCTGGACCGGTGGTAGATACGCAGTATTTT. Translated: CASSAGPVVDTQYF.

V and J are TRBV6-1 and TRBJ2-2, with 9 bases aligning to TRBD1. Germline V gives CDR1 MNHNS, CDR2 SASEGT. The CDR3 spans 16 residues. J lost 4 bases, V lost 4 bases, and 7 bases had no gene match. The CDR3: CASSGHRGQSTGELFF. In DNA, the CDR3 is TGTGCCAGCAGTGGCCACAGGGGGCAGAGCACCGGGGAGCTGTTTTTT.

This clone was picked up many times. This chain connects TRBV7-8 to TRBJ2-7, with 9 bases identical to TRBD2. J lost 2 bases, V lost 3 bases, and 8 bases had no gene match. Germline V lookup: CDR1 SGHVS, CDR2 FQNEAQ. CDR3 length equals 16 residues. The CDR3 nucleotides read TGTGCCAGCAGCTTGAATAGCGGGAGAAGAGCCTACGAGCAGTACTTC. Translating gives CASSLNSGRRAYEQYF.

This clone was detected a few times. V is TRBV6-1 and J is TRBJ2-7, with D possibly TRBD1 on 5 matching bases. Germline values: CDR1 MNHNS, CDR2 SASEGT. V lost 5 bases and J 4 bases, leaving 9 bases between the germline ends. This CDR3 comprises 12 residues. DNA for the CDR3: TGTGCCAGCAGTCAGGGTGGGTACGAGCAGTACTTC. Its translation: CASSQGGYEQYF.

Regarding this clone: A single base separates this from a much larger clone, so it may be a read error. The sample contains more than one DNA sequence encoding this CDR3. V and J are TRBV14 and TRBJ2-7; D is perhaps TRBD1 (5 bases). The CDR3 is 12 amino acids. Germline CDR1 reads SGHDN; CDR2 reads FVKESK. Between the trimmed V and J ends, which lost 6 bases and 4 bases, there was a span of 10 bases. The CDR3: CASSPQGYEQYF. For the CDR3, the DNA is TGTGCCAGCAGTCCCCAGGGTTACGAGCAGTACTTC.

This clone was seen many times. CDR3 residues: CASILTSGYNEQFF. The CDR3 region has the DNA TGTGCCAGCATTTTGACTTCCGGTTACAATGAGCAGTTCTTC. The chain links TRBV28 to TRBJ2-1; D is undetermined. The CDR3 length is 14 residues. Trimming pared 7 bases from V and 4 bases from J, leaving 14 bases between. CDR1 MDHEN and CDR2 SYDVKM come from the germline V gene.

This clone was seen only a few times. A much larger clone sits a single nucleotide away, making a read error possible. V and J are TRBV27 and TRBJ2-7, with a weak D call TRBD1 (5 bases). Germline CDR1 MNHEY, CDR2 SMNVEV (reference sequence). The CDR3 has 13 amino acids. Trimming removed 7 bases from V and 3 bases from J, with 13 bases in between. CDR3 residues: CASKGMGNYEQYF. The CDR3 nucleotides are TGTGCCAGCAAGGGGATGGGGAACTACGAGCAGTACTTC.

This clone was detected many times. The V gene is TRBV20-1, the J gene TRBJ1-1, with 7 bases identical to TRBD1. CDR3 length equals 18 residues. Looked up from germline, CDR1 is DFQATT and CDR2 is SNEGSKA (reference sequence). V lost 5 bases and J lost 4; bases outside the gene matches: 22. The CDR3 bases are TGCAGTGCTTATTCTCTCGGGACAGACGACCATAGAAGCACTGAAGCTTTCTTT. This codes for CSAYSLGTDDHRSTEAFF.

This clone was detected many times. This clone may be a read error of a much larger clone one base away. V gene TRBV11-3 combines with J gene TRBJ2-5, with D uncertain. This CDR3 comprises 14 residues. Germline-derived CDR1 and CDR2 are SGHNT and YENEEA. CDR3 residues: CASSLEVRSETQHF. The CDR3 DNA reads as TGTGCCAGCAGCTTAGAGGTGCGAAGCGAGACCCAGCACTTC.

By share, this clone ranks as medium-sized. V usage is TRBV20-1 and J usage is TRBJ2-1; TRBD1 aligns across 8 bases. This CDR3 contains 14 residues. From germline, CDR1 is DFQATT and CDR2 SNEGSKA (reference sequence). V lost 1 base, J lost 7 bases, and 6 bases stayed unmatched. The CDR3 spells CSARVRTGRNEQFF. CDR3 coding DNA: TGCAGTGCTAGAGTTCGGACAGGGCGAAATGAGCAGTTCTTC.

The V gene is TRBV27, the J gene TRBJ1-4; D call uncertain. The CDR3 runs 16 residues. V was pared by 5 bases and J by 0 bases, with 13 bases between. In germline, CDR1 is MNHEY, CDR2 SMNVEV (reference sequence). DNA of the CDR3: TGTGCCAGCAGTCCCTCGGAGAAATCAACTAATGAAAAACTGTTTTTT. This codes for CASSPSEKSTNEKLFF. The variable domain in full, completed from reference TRBV27 and TRBJ1-4, reads EAQVTQNPRYLITVTGKKLTVTCSQNMNHEYMSWYRQDPGLGLRQIYYSMNVEVTDKGDVPEGYKVSRKEKRNFPLILESPSPNQTSLYFCASSPSEKSTNEKLFFGSGTQLSVL.

This clone came up a few times. The V call is TRBV6-2 or TRBV6-3, the J call TRBJ2-3; D assignment may be TRBD1 or TRBD2 (6 bases each). There are 13 residues in the CDR3. Germline V gene lookup returns CDR1 MNHEY and CDR2 SVGEGT. The V end lost 6 bases, the J end lost 2 bases, and 9 bases lay between the germline ends. CDR3 loop: CASRRDNTDTQYF. CDR3 DNA: TGTGCCAGCAGGCGGGACAACACAGATACGCAGTATTTT.

Comments on this clone: An end of the junction does not agree with germline; a read error may underlie this. The chain has TRBV9 and TRBJ1-5; D uncertain. The CDR3 is 14 residues long. Germline CDR1 and CDR2: SGDLS and YYNGEE. In nucleotides, the CDR3 is TGTGCCAGCAGCGTATCGGGTAGCAACCAGCCCCAGCATTTT. It specifies CASSVSGSNQPQHF. The variable domain in full, with the rest retrieved from reference TRBV9 and TRBJ1-5, is DSGVTQTPKHLITATGQRVTLRCSPRSGDLSVYWYQQSLDQGLQFLIQYYNGEERAKGNILERFSAQQFPDLHSELNLSSLELGDSALYFCASSVSGSNQPQHFGDGTRLSIL.

This clone appeared once. The chain is built from TRBV7-6 and TRBJ1-1; 7 bases match TRBD1. Germline CDR1 and CDR2: SGHVS and FNYEAQ. V dropped 6 bases and J dropped 1; count of bases not matched to a gene: 5. CDR3 length: 14 amino acids. For the CDR3, the DNA is TGTGCCAGCAGTTCAGGGGGGAGGAACACTGAAGCTTTCTTT. As protein: CASSSGGRNTEAFF.

The chain has TRBV7-3 and TRBJ2-6; 8 positions agree with TRBD1. CDR3 length equals 18 residues. Germline V gives CDR1 SGHTA, CDR2 FQGTGA. V lost 5 bases, J lost 3 bases, and 12 bases stayed unmatched. The CDR3 bases are TGTGCCAGCAGCCAGACAGGGGCCATTGCAGGTGGGGCCAACGTCCTGACTTTC. Encoded protein: CASSQTGAIAGGANVLTF.

J is TRBJ2-1 and V is TRBV6-1; D might be TRBD2 (6 bases). The V end lost 2 bases, the J end lost 4 bases, and 12 bases lay between the germline ends. Germline lookup yields CDR1 MNHNS and CDR2 SASEGT. The CDR3 consists of 15 residues. The CDR3 DNA reads as TGTGCCAGCAGTGAATTAAGCGGGTCTTACAATGAGCAGTTCTTC. As protein: CASSELSGSYNEQFF.

This clone was recorded at least ten times. The chain links TRBV12-3 or TRBV12-4 to TRBJ1-2; D gene uncertain. Trimming removed 7 bases from V and 3 bases from J, with 15 bases in between. The CDR3 extends over 14 amino acids. CDR3 sequence (DNA): TGTGCCAGCATCCACGGAGAGACACACTATGGCTACACCTTC. Translation: CASIHGETHYGYTF.

Note on this clone: At one boundary the junction diverges from the germline segment, which might be a read error. The chain is built from TRBV6-1 and TRBJ2-3; possibly TRBD1 for D (7 bases). The length of the CDR3 is 14 residues. CDR1 and CDR2 (germline): MNHNS, SASEGT. The CDR3 region is CASRRTGLTDTLYF. CDR3 nucleotides: TGTGCAAGCAGAAGGACAGGACTAACAGATACGCTGTATTTT.

This clone has only a few counts. This chain connects TRBV6-1 to TRBJ2-7, with 10 bases aligning to TRBD1. Germline loops: CDR1 MNHNS, CDR2 SASEGT. The J segment lost 2 bases and the V segment lost 7 bases, leaving 8 bases of the junction unmatched. CDR3 length equals 15 residues. CDR3 residues: CASNPGTGAAYEQYF. The CDR3 DNA reads TGTGCCAGCAATCCAGGGACAGGGGCCGCCTACGAGCAGTACTTC.

V and J are TRBV2 and TRBJ2-2, with TRBD1 identical over 7 bases. The germline V gene has CDR1 SNHLY and CDR2 FYNNEI. The CDR3 has 14 amino acids. V trimming: 9 bases; J trimming: 4 bases; junction bases outside the gene matches: 8. The DNA for the CDR3 is TGTGCCAGTATCGGACAGGCTTCCACCGGGGAGCTGTTTTTT. Its protein is CASIGQASTGELFF.

The sample holds one count of this clone. The genes are TRBV7-8 and TRBJ2-2, with a weak D call TRBD1 (6 bases). The CDR3 runs to 16 residues. Trimming left V 3 bases short and J 0 bases short, with 11 bases between. The germline V gene has CDR1 SGHVS and CDR2 FQNEAQ. The CDR3 spells CASSFSQGANTGELFF. In DNA form, the CDR3 reads TGTGCCAGCAGCTTTTCACAGGGCGCGAACACCGGGGAGCTGTTTTTT. The full variable domain, rest sourced from reference TRBV7-8 and TRBJ2-2, is GAGVSQSPRYKVAKRGQDVALRCDPISGHVSLFWYQQALGQGPEFLTYFQNEAQLDKSGLPSDRFFAERPEGSVSTLKIQRTQQEDSAVYLCASSFSQGANTGELFFGEGSRLTVL.

J is TRBJ1-5 and V is TRBV11-2; D remains ambiguous. The germline CDR1 and CDR2 sequences are SGHAT and FQNNGV. The V end was cut by 1 base, the J end by 14 bases, with 15 bases between. CDR3 length equals 13 residues. DNA of the CDR3: TGTGCCAGCAGCTTAGGCGGGGAGCAGCCAGAGCATTTT. This sequence encodes CASSLGGEQPEHF.